What follows are 16 T cell receptor beta chains derived from one specimen sequenced in a study of radiation and T cells in renal cell carcinoma. The repertoire was sequenced with immunoSEQ multiplex PCR; TCRdb's copy has only in-frame clones and lacks some. The table records some 31,000 clones, approximately 84% of them present only once. Time point meaning: blood 4 weeks post-SBRT, at nephrectomy. Treatment meaning: 15 Gy SBRT to primary tumor, nephrectomy 4 weeks later. This sample comprised blood, obtained from a patient whose treatment included radiotherapy and nephrectomy. The receptors stem from a man in his 60s with renal cell carcinoma.

By share of the sample, this clone is medium-sized. This chain joins TRBV19 and TRBJ2-7, with 7 bases that match TRBD1. Germline CDR1 and CDR2: LNHDA and SQIVND (reference sequence). Losses at the gene ends were 5 bases for V and 0 bases for J; bases not matched to a gene: 4. The CDR3 covers 14 residues. The CDR3 DNA reads as TGTGCCAGTAGTGTCGGGACAGACTCCTACGAGCAGTACTTC. Its translation: CASSVGTDSYEQYF.

The chain uses TRBV5-5 and TRBJ2-2; the match to TRBD2 covers 11 bases. The CDR3 extends over 20 amino acids. Germline V gene lookup returns CDR1 SGHKS and CDR2 YYEKEE (reference sequence). J was trimmed by 7 bases and V by 0 bases; bases with no gene match: 17. DNA for the CDR3: TGTGCCAGCAGCTTGGCCGTCGAGGGGCCAGGACTAGCGGGCCACGGGGAGCTGTTTTTT. Its translation: CASSLAVEGPGLAGHGELFF.

The V call is TRBV2, the J call TRBJ2-7, with 14 bases matching TRBD2. Losses at the gene ends were 8 bases for V and 7 bases for J; bases not matched to a gene: 7. The germline gives CDR1 SNHLY, CDR2 FYNNEI. The CDR3 consists of 14 residues. CDR3 coding DNA: TGTGCCAGCGGGGGACTAGCGGGAGTTGGGGAGCAGTACTTC. It translates to CASGGLAGVGEQYF.

The chain joins TRBV11-2 to TRBJ2-7; 8 bases line up with TRBD2. Germline V lookup: CDR1 SGHAT, CDR2 FQNNGV. The CDR3 sequence is 15 residues long. Germline trimming cut 5 bases from V and 2 bases from J; bases unmatched to any gene: 8. CDR3 sequence: CASSRAGAGTYEQYF. The CDR3 coding sequence is TGTGCCAGCAGCCGAGCGGGAGCAGGAACCTACGAGCAGTACTTC.

This rearrangement joins TRBV20-1 to TRBJ2-7; the D is unclear. The CDR3 runs to 11 residues. V lost 6 bases and J lost 5, with 11 bases in between. Per the germline V gene, CDR1 is DFQATT and CDR2 is SNEGSKA (reference sequence). CDR3 in amino acids: CSASWGNEQYF. The CDR3 region has the DNA TGCAGTGCCAGCTGGGGTAACGAGCAGTACTTC.

This chain links TRBV6-5 with TRBJ1-2, with D maybe TRBD1 (6 bases). Germline V lookup: CDR1 MNHEY, CDR2 SVGAGI. CDR3 length: 15 residues. V lost 4 bases to trimming and J lost 4 bases, with 16 bases between them. The chain's CDR3 is CASSSSGTRSYGYTF. The CDR3 region has the DNA TGTGCCAGCAGTTCCTCCGGGACACGGTCCTATGGCTACACCTTC.

The chain recombines TRBV7-2 with TRBJ1-1; 10 bases fit TRBD1. Germline CDR1 reads SGHTA; CDR2 reads FQGNSA. V shed 5 bases, J shed 11 bases, and the junction held 11 bases outside the gene matches. This CDR3 region has 14 residues. The CDR3 nucleotides are TGTGCCAGCAGCCCACGGGGGACAGGGGCGCGGGCTTTCTTT. Its translation: CASSPRGTGARAFF.

The chain combines TRBV6-6 with TRBJ1-5; D gene unclear. Trimming removed 3 bases at V and 5 bases at J, with 5 bases between. Looked up from germline, CDR1 is MNHNY and CDR2 is SVGAGI (reference sequence). The CDR3 is 12 amino acids. CDR3 in amino acids: CASSYRDQPQHF. Here the CDR3 DNA reads TGTGCCAGCAGTTATCGGGATCAGCCCCAGCATTTT.

The chain is built from TRBV19 and TRBJ2-5; tentatively, D is TRBD1 or TRBD2 (5 bases each). This CDR3 has 13 residues. The V gene's germline CDR1 is LNHDA and CDR2 SQIVND (reference sequence). V dropped 5 bases and J dropped 5 bases, with 12 bases sitting between them. This chain's CDR3 is CASSVLGVETQYF. CDR3 DNA: TGTGCCAGTAGTGTACTAGGGGTGGAGACCCAGTACTTC.

The rearrangement links TRBV9 to TRBJ2-7; 10 bases fit TRBD2. Trimming removed 4 bases from V and 0 bases from J; junction bases left unmatched: 4. The CDR3 has 15 amino acids. Looked up from germline, CDR1 is SGDLS and CDR2 is YYNGEE. CDR3 nucleotide sequence: TGTGCCAGCAGCCCGGGGACTAGCGTCTCCTACGAGCAGTACTTC. Its translation: CASSPGTSVSYEQYF.

This sequence joins TRBV10-1 and TRBJ2-5; D unclear. Germline V gives CDR1 WNHNN, CDR2 SYGVQD (reference sequence). This CDR3 region has 13 residues. The V and J ends lost 4 bases and 2 bases respectively, with 8 bases between them. As DNA, the CDR3 is TGCGCCAGCAGTGGAGGAGAACAAGAGACCCAGTACTTC. The encoded protein is CASSGGEQETQYF.

V usage is TRBV5-1 and J usage is TRBJ2-3; a possible D gene is TRBD2 (5 bases). The CDR3 extends over 16 amino acids. The V end lost 0 bases, the J end lost 1 base, and 12 bases lay between the germline ends. Germline V gene lookup returns CDR1 SGHRS and CDR2 YFSETQ. CDR3 residues: CASSLDASYGTDTQYF. As DNA, the CDR3 is TGCGCCAGCAGCTTGGATGCTAGCTATGGCACAGATACGCAGTATTTT.

The chain joins TRBV30 to TRBJ2-5, with 12 nucleotides matching TRBD2. The V gene end was trimmed by 4 bases and the J gene end by 0 bases; junction bases not matched to a gene: 21. Germline assignment: CDR1 GTSNPN and CDR2 SVGIG (reference sequence). The CDR3 is made up of 21 amino acids. The DNA of the CDR3 is TGTGCCTGGAAATTTTGGTCTGGCCTAGCGGGAGGGCCCATAAACCAAGAGACCCAGTACTTC. Amino acids: CAWKFWSGLAGGPINQETQYF.

This CDR3 reads CASRDRYTEAFF. The CDR3 DNA reads TGTGCCAGCAGGGACCGGTACACTGAAGCTTTCTTT. The chain recombines TRBV6-6 with TRBJ1-1; no definite D call. CDR3 length equals 12 residues. Germline assignment: CDR1 MNHNY and CDR2 SVGAGI (reference sequence). Between the trimmed V and J ends, which lost 6 bases and 3 bases, there was a span of 8 bases.

This clone turned up a few times. This chain links TRBV7-9 with TRBJ1-2, with D possibly being TRBD1 (6 bases). Germline values: CDR1 SEHNR, CDR2 FQNEAQ (reference sequence). The CDR3 contains 13 residues. The germline V and J ends were trimmed by 5 bases and 7 bases, with 14 bases remaining between them. The CDR3 coding sequence is TGTGCCAGCAGCGGGCCGGGACACAGTGGCTACACCTTC. Amino acids: CASSGPGHSGYTF. Using reference TRBV7-9 and TRBJ1-2 for the parts outside the CDR3, the full variable domain is DTGVSQNPRHKITKRGQNVTFRCDPISEHNRLYWYRQTLGQGPEFLTYFQNEAQLEKSRLLSDRFSAERPKGSFSTLEIQRTEQGDSAMYLCASSGPGHSGYTFGSGTRLTVV.

V is TRBV28 and J is TRBJ1-2; D gene uncertain. CDR1 is MDHEN, CDR2 SYDVKM, per germline. Trimming pared 2 bases from V and 5 bases from J, leaving 6 bases between. This CDR3 spans 12 amino acids. CDR3 nucleotide sequence: TGTGCCAGCAGTTTAGGTCCTTATGGCTACACCTTC. Its translation: CASSLGPYGYTF.